This T cell receptor (beta chain) was obtained from a study of blood T cell repertoires in COVID-19. At the level of the study: Acute and convalescent COVID-19 samples came from the United States, Italy and Spain. T cells, B-cell-depleted T cells, or PBMCs supplied cDNA or gDNA.

The germline V gene has CDR1 SGHAT and CDR2 FQNNGV. Trimming removed 1 base from V and 0 bases from J, with 7 bases in between. The CDR3 extends over 15 amino acids. In the study's own analysis: By means of reference gene primer amplification, nucleated cell counts were estimated. Assay: immunoSEQ multiplex PCR; the TCRdb copy retains only in-frame clones and omits some. That table is the source of V, J and clone size, and D and trimming were worked out from the DNA. The sample lists about 370,000 clones, 90% occurring once. The gene calls are TRBV11-2 and TRBJ1-3; D uncertain. The receptor was derived from a man aged 18 to 35 with active or convalescent COVID-19. Source material: peripheral blood. CDR3 DNA sequence: TGTGCCAGCAGCTTAGGGTCGAGCTCTGGAAACACCATATATTTT. The encoded protein is CASSLGSSSGNTIYF.